This T cell receptor (beta chain) was identified in a study of T-cell reconstitution after alpha-beta-depleted transplantation in children. Study findings and constraints: There were reportedly several hundred expanded graft clones from which alpha-beta T cells came about two months after transplant. T-cell counts and diversity at one year following transplant were attributed mainly to newly produced T cells. Recipient T cells and thymic progenitors that survived gave rise to the high TCRbeta diversity observed at day 60 in some patients.

Notes on this clonotype: Its antigen is unknown. An end of the junction differs from the germline gene, which may be a read error.

The CDR3 loop spans 15 amino acids. Germline-derived CDR1 and CDR2 are MNHEY and SVGAGI. Preparation of the TCRbeta library involved a method that used unique molecular identifiers. From the PCR reads, TCRdb called clonotypes with MiXCR, one entry per CDR3 protein. The repertoire holds 110,000 or so distinct CDR3 sequences, with approximately 6.9% as singletons. The V call is TRBV6-5, the J call TRBJ2-7, with D tentatively TRBD1 or TRBD2 (5 bases each). The sequencing used PBMCs, mostly from graft donor cells, collected 360 days after TCRalphabeta/CD19-depleted stem cell transplant. The source of this sequence is a male patient aged 2 to 10 who had a stem cell transplant for acute lymphoblastic leukemia, so the T cells may come from the graft donor. CDR3 sequence reads: CASSYMDRGSDEQYF. The CDR3 region has the DNA TGTGCCAGCAGTTACATGGATCGGGGCTCCGACGAGCAGTACTTC.